Listed below are T cell receptor beta chains from one sample, sequenced in a study of T-cell memory formation after mild COVID-19. TCRdb recomputed calls from the 5' RACE reads with MiXCR, one row per CDR3 protein. This table holds almost 250,000 distinct CDR3 sequences, 15% found once. Sequenced sample: PBMCs or a T cell subset sorted from them (not recorded which). These receptors originate from an adult woman who had mild COVID-19 (a few samples of this study predate the infection). Cell type and time point are not known. The CDR3 runs from the conserved cysteine through the conserved F or W.

j_call | v_call | cdr3_length | cdr3_aa
TRBJ2-3 | TRBV5-1 | 15 | CASSLGGISADTQYF
TRBJ1-2 | TRBV5-5 | 15 | CASAEGDSTDYGYTF
TRBJ2-7 | TRBV15 | 15 | CATSSGLTSGYEQYF
TRBJ2-7 | TRBV11-2 | 14 | CASSTREGGYEQYF
TRBJ2-3 | TRBV7-8 | 18 | CASSPRLAGGKGTDTQYF
TRBJ2-7 | TRBV12-3/TRBV12-4 | 14 | CASSLRGGGSEQYF
TRBJ2-7 | TRBV7-9 | 15 | CASSLGPQQGYEQYF
TRBJ2-3 | TRBV20-1 | 14 | CSASGQGRTDTQYF
TRBJ2-5 | TRBV7-8 | 14 | CASSRDRVQETQYF
TRBJ2-1 | TRBV12-3/TRBV12-4 | 15 | CASSYYREAYNEQFF
TRBJ2-7 | TRBV7-2 | 17 | CASSLAESTSGGYEQYF
TRBJ2-7 | TRBV7-3 | 14 | CASSLQDGTYEQYF
TRBJ1-2 | TRBV12-3/TRBV12-4 | 15 | CASSQIITGAYGYTF